This TCR beta chain is drawn from a study of identical twins. The CDR3 contains 19 residues. Germline-derived CDR1 and CDR2 are MNHEY and SMNVEV (reference sequence). V was pared by 0 bases and J by 7 bases, with 10 bases of the junction left unmatched. TCRdb re-called the 5' RACE reads through MiXCR, storing one row per CDR3 protein. The repertoire holds some 440,000 distinct CDR3 sequences, with 20% to 25% as singletons. In addition, the sample was reused for a study of T cells expressing NK-cell markers.

Sample: CD4+ T cells sorted from blood. The V call is TRBV27, the J call TRBJ2-1; TRBD2 matches 15 bases. The source is a woman younger than 30 in good health. The CDR3 is CASSLSPGLAGGRGNEQFF. For the CDR3, the DNA is TGTGCCAGCAGTTTATCGCCCGGACTAGCGGGAGGGCGGGGGAATGAGCAGTTCTTC.